This T cell receptor (beta chain) was captured in a study of regulatory T cells in long-lasting Graves disease. The germline CDR1 and CDR2 sequences are SGHRS and YFSETQ. The CDR3 sequence is 12 residues long. V lost 6 bases, J lost 7 bases, and 10 bases lay in between. Time point defined: newly diagnosed GD, antithyroid drugs for less than 3 months. The TCR library used RNA extracted from PBMCs. Arm-PCR of CDR3 regions with iRepertoire HTBI primers generated TCR beta libraries. MiXCR, applied by TCRdb to the multiplex PCR reads, yields one record per CDR3 protein. The sample records 540,000 or so distinct CDR3 sequences, roughly 14% being singletons. These data also featured in a second study, about T cells in Graves' hyperthyroidism and ophthalmopathy.

This receptor was identified in a young man with Graves disease. The V gene is TRBV5-1, the J gene TRBJ2-2, with D unresolved. Sequencing used peripheral blood mononuclear cells (PBMCs), obtained at new diagnosis, from a patient treated with antithyroid drugs. The CDR3 DNA sequence: TGCGCCAGCAACCAGCGCATCGGGGAGCTGTTTTTT. It is translated as CASNQRIGELFF. Based on the CDR3 plus reference TRBV5-1 and TRBJ2-2, the full variable domain is KAGVTQTPRYLIKTRGQQVTLSCSPISGHRSVSWYQQTPGQGLQFLFEYFSETQRNKGNFPGRFSGRQFSNSRSEMNVSTLELGDSALYLCASNQRIGELFFGEGSRLTVL.